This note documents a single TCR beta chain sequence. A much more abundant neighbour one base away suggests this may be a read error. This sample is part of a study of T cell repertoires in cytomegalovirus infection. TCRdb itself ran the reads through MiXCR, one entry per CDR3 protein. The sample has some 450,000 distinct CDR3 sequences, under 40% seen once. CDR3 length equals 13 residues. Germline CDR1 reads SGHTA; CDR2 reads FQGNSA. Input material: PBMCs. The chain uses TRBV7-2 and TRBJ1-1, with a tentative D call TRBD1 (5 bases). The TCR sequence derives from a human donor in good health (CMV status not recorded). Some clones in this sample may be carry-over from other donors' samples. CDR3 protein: CARSSDSRVAAFF. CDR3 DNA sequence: TGTGCCCGCAGCTCAGACAGCCGCGTCGCGGCTTTCTTT. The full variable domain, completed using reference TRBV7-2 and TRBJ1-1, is GAGVSQSPSNKVTEKGKDVELRCDPISGHTALYWYRQSLGQGLEFLIYFQGNSAPDKSGLPSDRFSAERTGGSVSTLTIQRTQQEDSAVYLCARSSDSRVAAFFGQGTRLTVV.